The rows below give T cell receptor beta chains drawn from one sample of a study of cytomegalovirus exposure and HLA in healthy donors. Assay: immunoSEQ multiplex PCR; the TCRdb copy retains only in-frame clones and omits some. This table has over 150,000 clones, over 70% appearing once. The sequenced sample consisted of PBMCs. Receptor source: a woman between 18 and 29 years old in good health and CMV-seronegative. Both conserved end residues are part of each CDR3. Fields, in order: J gene, clone size, V gene, D gene, CDR3 DNA, CDR3 protein. The D gene is left open where the match is weak. A row's size may be missing; if present it is once, few, many or a size class.

J: TRBJ1-1
size: .
V: TRBV9
D: .
DNA: TGTGCCAGCAGCGGATTACAGCTCTCCCAGAAGGCTTTCTTT
CDR3: CASSGLQLSQKAFF

J: TRBJ2-3
size: .
V: TRBV4-1
D: .
DNA: TGCGCCAGCAGCCAAGAGAGCCAGACTAGCACAGATACGCAGTATTTT
CDR3: CASSQESQTSTDTQYF

J: TRBJ2-7
size: .
V: TRBV15
D: .
DNA: TGTGCCACCAGCAGAGATGGCAGCTCCTACGAGCAGTACTTC
CDR3: CATSRDGSSYEQYF

J: TRBJ1-2
size: .
V: TRBV29-1
D: .
DNA: TGCAGCGTTGCCGATGGCTACACCTTC
CDR3: CSVADGYTF

J: TRBJ2-1
size: .
V: TRBV11-3
D: .
DNA: TGTGCCAGCAGCTTAGGACAGGTAGGGAATGAGCAGTTCTTC
CDR3: CASSLGQVGNEQFF

J: TRBJ2-5
size: .
V: TRBV27
D: TRBD1
DNA: TGTGCCAGCAGCAAGACAGGGGAAGAGACCCAGTACTTC
CDR3: CASSKTGEETQYF

J: TRBJ1-6
size: .
V: TRBV27
D: TRBD1
DNA: TGTGCCAGCAGTTTAATTTCGGGACAGGGGCTTCGGAATTCACCCCTCCACTTT
CDR3: CASSLISGQGLRNSPLHF

J: TRBJ2-5
size: .
V: TRBV28
D: .
DNA: TGTGCCAGCAGTGGGACGGGGGTCTCCGAGGAGACCCAGTACTTC
CDR3: CASSGTGVSEETQYF

J: TRBJ1-3
size: .
V: TRBV4-1
D: .
DNA: TGCGCCAGCAGCCCAAGGCAAGGGGATGGAAACACCATATATTTT
CDR3: CASSPRQGDGNTIYF

J: TRBJ1-2
size: .
V: TRBV6-5
D: .
DNA: TGTGCCAGCAGTTACTCGTCCGGGGTCGGCTACACCTTC
CDR3: CASSYSSGVGYTF

J: TRBJ2-3
size: .
V: TRBV7-9
D: TRBD2
DNA: TGTGCCAGCCTGACTAGCAGCACAGATACGCAGTATTTT
CDR3: CASLTSSTDTQYF

J: TRBJ2-5
size: .
V: TRBV7-2
D: TRBD1
DNA: TGTGCCAGCAGCCTAGACAGGGGGCGGGAGACCCAGTACTTC
CDR3: CASSLDRGRETQYF

J: TRBJ1-1
size: .
V: TRBV19
D: .
DNA: TGTGCCAGTAGTCCAGGGACACCAAACACTGAAGCTTTCTTT
CDR3: CASSPGTPNTEAFF

J: TRBJ1-1
size: .
V: TRBV27
D: .
DNA: TGTGCCAGCAGTCAAACAACGAACACTGAAGCTTTCTTT
CDR3: CASSQTTNTEAFF

J: TRBJ1-2
size: .
V: TRBV5-1
D: .
DNA: TGCGCCAGCAGCCTCGACGGAGATGGCTACACCTTC
CDR3: CASSLDGDGYTF

J: TRBJ1-1
size: once
V: TRBV29-1
D: .
DNA: TGCAGCGTTGAAGAAAGGGGACACTACACTGAAGCTTTCTTT
CDR3: CSVEERGHYTEAFF

J: TRBJ2-7
size: .
V: TRBV5-1
D: .
DNA: TGCGCCAGCAGCCAGGGCTTCGGTGGCACCTACGAGCAGTACTTC
CDR3: CASSQGFGGTYEQYF

J: TRBJ2-1
size: few
V: TRBV4-3
D: TRBD2
DNA: TGCGCCAGCAGCCAAGCTCCTAGCGGGAGGGCCAGTGATGAGCAGTTCTTC
CDR3: CASSQAPSGRASDEQFF

J: TRBJ1-4
size: .
V: TRBV5-6
D: TRBD1
DNA: TGTGCCAGCATCCTACAGGGGGCAGATAATGAAAAACTGTTTTTT
CDR3: CASILQGADNEKLFF

J: TRBJ2-2
size: .
V: TRBV6-5
D: .
DNA: TGTGCCAGCAGTTACTCGCCAGGGGTCAACACCGGGGAGCTGTTTTTT
CDR3: CASSYSPGVNTGELFF

J: TRBJ1-5
size: .
V: TRBV7-8
D: .
DNA: TGTGCCAGCAGCTTAGAGCAGGGTTATAGCAATCAGCCCCAGCATTTT
CDR3: CASSLEQGYSNQPQHF

J: TRBJ1-3
size: .
V: TRBV2
D: .
DNA: TGTGCCAGCAGTGAAGTGGGGACAAAAGTTGGAAACACCATATATTTT
CDR3: CASSEVGTKVGNTIYF

J: TRBJ2-1
size: .
V: TRBV5-1
D: .
DNA: TGCGCCAGCGGGGAGAGCTCCTACAATGAGCAGTTCTTC
CDR3: CASGESSYNEQFF

J: TRBJ2-5
size: .
V: TRBV11-2
D: .
DNA: TGTGCCAGCAGCTTAGGGGGGGTAGGAGGAGAGACCCAGTACTTC
CDR3: CASSLGGVGGETQYF

J: TRBJ2-7
size: .
V: TRBV5-4
D: TRBD2
DNA: TGTGCCAGCAGCTTGGTCCCCCAGCGGGAGGTCGCCTACGAGCAGTACTTC
CDR3: CASSLVPQREVAYEQYF

J: TRBJ2-7
size: .
V: TRBV15
D: .
DNA: TGTGCCACCAGTCGCAGGACAAACTCCTACGAGCAGTACTTC
CDR3: CATSRRTNSYEQYF